Each of the 32 T cell receptor beta chains below was sequenced from the same sample in a study of cytomegalovirus exposure and HLA in healthy donors. The PCR employed 60 Vbeta primers together with 13 Jbeta primers. Sequencing was performed with immunoSEQ multiplex PCR; in TCRdb, only in-frame clones are kept and a portion is missing. This sample yields 100,000 to 120,000 clones, of which about 86% are seen a single time; about 1.7% belongs to the top ten. The specimen was PBMCs. These receptors were collected from a middle-aged man in good health and CMV-seronegative.

The rearrangement uses TRBV18 and TRBJ1-2; no clear D gene. The CDR3 is made up of 13 amino acids. V gave up 2 bases and J gave up 6 bases, with 10 bases separating them. Germline values: CDR1 KGHSH, CDR2 LQKENI. The CDR3 DNA follows: TGTGCCAGCTCACCATCAAGAGGAAATGGCTACACCTTC. Its translation is CASSPSRGNGYTF.

The chain employs TRBV6-5 and TRBJ1-5, with a possible D match to TRBD1 (5 bases). CDR3 size: 13 residues. Between the trimmed V and J ends, which lost 4 bases and 5 bases, there was a span of 9 bases. Germline V gives CDR1 MNHEY, CDR2 SVGAGI. The chain's CDR3 is CASSSGRHQPQHF. The CDR3 bases are TGTGCCAGCAGTTCAGGGAGGCATCAGCCCCAGCATTTT.

This chain joins TRBV6-5 and TRBJ2-6; D ambiguous. CDR3 length: 13 residues. Trimming pared 5 bases from V and 2 bases from J, leaving 4 bases between. Germline CDR1 reads MNHEY; CDR2 reads SVGAGI. CDR3 residues: CASSVTGANVLTF. Here the CDR3 DNA reads TGTGCCAGCAGTGTTACTGGGGCCAACGTCCTGACTTTC.

This clone appeared a single time. This rearrangement joins TRBV5-6 to TRBJ1-1; D may be TRBD1 (6 bases). Per germline, CDR1 SGHDT and CDR2 YYEEEE. Between the trimmed V and J ends, which lost 2 bases and 2 bases, there was a span of 13 bases. The CDR3 sequence is 15 residues long. CDR3 DNA: TGTGCCAGCAGCTTCCGGACAGTGACTAACACTGAAGCTTTCTTT. Translating gives CASSFRTVTNTEAFF.

The chain couples TRBV29-1 to TRBJ1-1; 7 bases fit TRBD1. The CDR3 loop spans 13 amino acids. After removal of 4 bases from V and 5 bases from J, the junction contained 7 bases not matched to a gene. Germline-derived CDR1 and CDR2 are SQVTM and ANQGSEA. The chain's CDR3 is CSVVQGPGTEAFF. Here the CDR3 DNA reads TGCAGCGTTGTACAGGGGCCGGGGACTGAAGCTTTCTTT.

The chain uses TRBV5-1 and TRBJ2-7; 8 bases match TRBD2. This CDR3 has 14 amino acids. The germline gives CDR1 SGHRS, CDR2 YFSETQ. The V gene end was trimmed by 4 bases and the J gene end by 2 bases; junction bases not matched to a gene: 5. The CDR3 loop reads CASSTAGGTYEQYF. In DNA form, the CDR3 reads TGCGCCAGCAGCACCGCGGGGGGCACCTACGAGCAGTACTTC.

The chain recombines TRBV7-2 with TRBJ2-1, with 8 bases lining up with TRBD2. The CDR3 is 18 amino acids. V gave up 1 base and J gave up 2 bases; unmatched junction bases: 10. Germline CDR1 is SGHTA and CDR2 is FQGNSA. CDR3 DNA: TGTGCCAGCAGCTTAGTCGCGGCGGGGGGCCTCCCCTACAATGAGCAGTTCTTC. It encodes CASSLVAAGGLPYNEQFF.

The chain uses TRBV28 and TRBJ1-5; 10 bases are shared with TRBD1. Germline lookup yields CDR1 MDHEN and CDR2 SYDVKM. The junction had 4 bases not matched to a gene; V was cut back by 4 bases and J by 4 bases. This CDR3 contains 15 residues. CDR3 sequence: CASSSGTGVNQPQHF. The CDR3 DNA is TGTGCCAGCAGTTCGGGGACAGGGGTTAATCAGCCCCAGCATTTT.

V usage is TRBV6-6 and J usage is TRBJ1-4; 10 nucleotides agree with TRBD1. Looked up from germline, CDR1 is MNHNY and CDR2 is SVGAGI (reference sequence). With 8 bases clipped from V and 6 bases from J, the junction kept 9 bases outside the gene matches. The CDR3 sequence is 15 residues long. CDR3 sequence (DNA): TGTGCCAGCGGCCGATCGGGACAGGGGTATGAAAAACTGTTTTTT. Amino acids: CASGRSGQGYEKLFF.

In the case of this clone: One junction end disagrees with the germline gene, perhaps due to a read error. This CDR3 reads CSLIRGNTIYF. DNA for the CDR3: TGCTCCCTCATCAGGGGAAACACCATATATTTT. This chain uses TRBV30 with TRBJ1-3, with D uncertain. Germline V gives CDR1 GTSNPN, CDR2 SVGIG (reference sequence). The CDR3 is 11 residues long. The whole variable domain, filled in from reference TRBV30 and TRBJ1-3, reads SQTIHQWPATLVQPVGSPLSLECTVEGTSNPNLYWYRQAAGRGLQLLFYSVGIGQISSEVPQNLSASRPQDRQFILSSKKLLLSDSGFYLCSLIRGNTIYFGEGSWLTVV.

The chain is built from TRBV6-6 and TRBJ1-2, with D possibly being TRBD1 (5 bases). The CDR3 has 13 residues. V lost 6 bases to trimming and J lost 12 bases, with 20 bases between them. CDR1 MNHNY and CDR2 SVGAGI come from the germline V gene (reference sequence). The CDR3 DNA is TGTGCCAGCAGGGATCAAACAGGCCCCCCGAACACCTTC. The encoded protein is CASRDQTGPPNTF.

The chain is built from TRBV11-3 and TRBJ2-1; D is unresolved. Trimming removed 3 bases at V and 5 bases at J, with 8 bases between. The CDR3 runs to 13 residues. Germline assignment: CDR1 SGHNT and CDR2 YENEEA. CDR3 nucleotides: TGTGCCAGCAGCTTTTCCAGGAACAATGAGCAGTTCTTC. Encoded protein: CASSFSRNNEQFF.

V and J are TRBV27 and TRBJ2-7; TRBD1 matches at 10 bases. This CDR3 is built from 14 residues. In germline, CDR1 is MNHEY, CDR2 SMNVEV (reference sequence). Unmatched junction bases numbered 4, after V lost 6 bases and J lost 2 bases. This CDR3 is CASSRDRGPYEQYF. The CDR3 nucleotides are TGTGCCAGCAGCCGGGACAGGGGACCCTACGAGCAGTACTTC.

The CDR3 DNA sequence: TGCAGCGTTGAGGGGGCGTTCGCTGGCTACACCTTC. It is translated as CSVEGAFAGYTF. This rearrangement joins TRBV29-1 to TRBJ1-2, with TRBD1 as a possible D gene (6 bases). V lost 3 bases and J 7 bases, leaving 12 bases between the germline ends. The CDR3 covers 12 residues. Germline-derived CDR1 and CDR2 are SQVTM and ANQGSEA.

The gene calls are TRBV5-4 and TRBJ2-1; D might be TRBD1 (5 bases). Trimming left V 0 bases short and J 4 bases short, with 8 bases between. CDR1 is SGHNT, CDR2 YYREEE, per germline (reference sequence). The CDR3 runs 14 residues. CDR3 loop: CASSLEGPYNEQFF. For the CDR3, the DNA is TGTGCCAGCAGCTTGGAGGGGCCTTACAATGAGCAGTTCTTC.

The chain combines TRBV2 with TRBJ1-3; no clear D. Germline assignment: CDR1 SNHLY and CDR2 FYNNEI. V was trimmed by 10 bases and J by 0 bases, leaving 10 bases between them. The CDR3 has 13 residues. As DNA, the CDR3 is TGTGCCATTCAGGTTGACTCTGGAAACACCATATATTTT. It encodes CAIQVDSGNTIYF.

The chain uses TRBV4-1 and TRBJ1-1; TRBD1 is a possible D gene (5 bases). The CDR3 contains 13 residues. Germline V CDR1 and CDR2: MGHRA, YSYEKL. V lost 1 base, J lost 6 bases, and 9 bases lay in between. The CDR3 nucleotides read TGCGCCAGCAGCCAAGCCGACAGATCTGAAGCTTTCTTT. Its protein product is CASSQADRSEAFF.

This chain uses TRBV5-8 with TRBJ2-1, with 10 positions matching TRBD1. The V and J ends lost 0 bases and 3 bases, in that order; junction bases with no gene match: 6. This CDR3 spans 17 amino acids. In germline, CDR1 is SGHTS, CDR2 YDEGEE. The CDR3 here is CASSLALWTGGYNEQFF. DNA of the CDR3: TGTGCCAGCAGCTTGGCCCTTTGGACAGGGGGCTACAATGAGCAGTTCTTC.

The chain has TRBV5-1 and TRBJ2-7; a weak D match, TRBD1 (6 bases). This CDR3 has 16 residues. V gave up 0 bases and J gave up 0 bases, with 13 bases separating them. CDR1 is SGHRS, CDR2 YFSETQ, per germline. CDR3 in amino acids: CASSLAAGASSYEQYF. The DNA of the CDR3 is TGCGCCAGCAGCTTGGCGGCAGGGGCGAGCTCCTACGAGCAGTACTTC.

The chain couples TRBV5-4 to TRBJ1-6; D remains unclear. The V gene lost 2 bases and the J gene lost 13 bases, with 10 bases spanning the gap. The CDR3 length is 12 residues. Germline V gives CDR1 SGHNT, CDR2 YYREEE (reference sequence). The CDR3 DNA sequence: TGTGCCAGCAGCTTCTGGGGAGGGCCCCTCCACTTT. Translated, it gives CASSFWGGPLHF.

The chain carries TRBV2 and TRBJ1-1; D possibly corresponds to TRBD1 (5 bases). Per the germline V gene, CDR1 is SNHLY and CDR2 is FYNNEI. The CDR3 spans 13 residues. Trimming shortened V by 3 bases and J by 1 base, and 6 bases separated the two germline ends. The CDR3 spells CASSDDRNTEAFF. For the CDR3, the DNA is TGTGCCAGCAGTGATGACAGGAACACTGAAGCTTTCTTT. Together with reference TRBV2 and TRBJ1-1, the CDR3 gives the full variable domain: EPEVTQTPSHQVTQMGQEVILRCVPISNHLYFYWYRQILGQKVEFLVSFYNNEISEKSEIFDDQFSVERPDGSNFTLKIRSTKLEDSAMYFCASSDDRNTEAFFGQGTRLTVV.

The rearrangement links TRBV6-1 to TRBJ2-2; 9 nucleotides line up with TRBD1. The V gene end was trimmed by 11 bases and the J gene end by 2 bases; junction bases not matched to a gene: 6. The CDR3 contains 14 residues. The germline CDR1 and CDR2 sequences are MNHNS and SASEGT. CDR3 loop: CAQGDRDNTGELFF. The CDR3 region has the DNA TGTGCCCAAGGGGACAGGGACAACACCGGGGAGCTGTTTTTT.

V is TRBV5-1 and J is TRBJ1-1; tentatively, D is TRBD1 (5 bases). V lost 0 bases, J lost 5 bases, and 8 bases lay in between. There are 13 residues in the CDR3. CDR1 and CDR2 from the germline V gene are SGHRS and YFSETQ. The CDR3 DNA sequence: TGCGCCAGCAGCTTGGTCGCAGGGACTGAAGCTTTCTTT. Translation gives CASSLVAGTEAFF.

The rearrangement uses TRBV7-8 and TRBJ2-3; 12 bases line up with TRBD2. V shed 2 bases, J shed 4 bases, and the junction held 1 base outside the gene matches. The germline gives CDR1 SGHVS, CDR2 FQNEAQ. This CDR3 is built from 15 residues. CDR3: CASSLLAGGPDTQYF. CDR3 bases: TGTGCCAGCAGCTTACTAGCGGGGGGGCCAGATACGCAGTATTTT.

The chain combines TRBV2 with TRBJ1-5; tentative D call: TRBD1 (6 bases). This CDR3 spans 13 amino acids. Looked up from germline, CDR1 is SNHLY and CDR2 is FYNNEI. V lost 9 bases to trimming and J lost 5 bases, with 14 bases between them. CDR3 in amino acids: CASKTGTYQPQHF. CDR3 sequence (DNA): TGTGCCAGTAAGACAGGAACCTATCAGCCCCAGCATTTT.

The CDR3: CASSEGVSVNQPQHF. The CDR3 DNA is TGTGCCAGCAGCGAGGGGGTGTCAGTCAATCAGCCCCAGCATTTT. The chain is built from TRBV9 and TRBJ1-5, with a weak D call TRBD1 (6 bases). Germline assignment: CDR1 SGDLS and CDR2 YYNGEE. The length of the CDR3 is 15 residues. Trimming removed 3 bases at V and 3 bases at J, with 13 bases between.

DNA for the CDR3: TGTGCCAGCAGGATCTCTCAGGGCTTTAACTATGGCTACACCTTC. Translating gives CASRISQGFNYGYTF. V gene TRBV2 combines with J gene TRBJ1-2; D is possibly TRBD1 (5 bases). This CDR3 comprises 15 residues. From germline, CDR1 is SNHLY and CDR2 FYNNEI. The V and J ends lost 6 bases and 1 base respectively, with 15 bases between them.

V gene TRBV18 combines with J gene TRBJ1-1; D remains unclear. The V end lost 6 bases, the J end lost 1 base, and 9 bases lay between the germline ends. Per the germline V gene, CDR1 is KGHSH and CDR2 is LQKENI. The CDR3 has 13 amino acids. CDR3 amino acids: CASSLTPNTEAFF. The CDR3 bases are TGTGCCAGCTCCCTGACACCGAACACTGAAGCTTTCTTT.

The CDR3 loop is CASSQEWGDDRPQHF. CDR3 sequence (DNA): TGTGCCAGCAGCCAAGAATGGGGCGATGACAGGCCCCAGCATTTT. This chain connects TRBV4-2 to TRBJ1-5, with D perhaps matching TRBD1 (5 bases). The germline V gene has CDR1 LGHNA and CDR2 YNFKEQ. The CDR3 loop spans 15 amino acids. V dropped 0 bases and J dropped 9 bases, with 15 bases sitting between them.

CDR3: CATLSRQGSNQPQHF. The CDR3 nucleotides are TGTGCCACCCTAAGTAGGCAGGGGAGCAATCAGCCCCAGCATTTT. The genes are TRBV6-1 and TRBJ1-5, with D possibly matching TRBD1 (6 bases). The V end was cut by 10 bases, the J end by 1 base, with 17 bases between. Germline values: CDR1 MNHNS, CDR2 SASEGT. The CDR3 sequence is 15 residues long.

This clone was detected only once. The V call is TRBV9, the J call TRBJ2-3; 11 nucleotides line up with TRBD2. The ends lost 0 bases at V and 3 bases at J; junction bases unmatched: 3. This CDR3 has 16 residues. Germline-derived CDR1 and CDR2 are SGDLS and YYNGEE. CDR3 bases: TGTGCCAGCAGCGTAGTTAGCGGGGGGGCAACAGATACGCAGTATTTT. Protein sequence: CASSVVSGGATDTQYF.

The sample holds a few counts of this clone. The chain employs TRBV19 and TRBJ1-2; D possibly corresponds to TRBD1 (5 bases). Trimming took off 6 bases at V and 8 bases at J, with 16 bases between the two ends. This CDR3 comprises 13 residues. Germline V gene lookup returns CDR1 LNHDA and CDR2 SQIVND (reference sequence). CDR3 residues: CASSWVGPAGYTF. CDR3 coding DNA: TGTGCCAGTAGCTGGGTGGGGCCAGCCGGCTACACCTTC.